This T cell receptor beta chain was identified during a study of shared clonotypes between healthy human individuals. Findings and caveats of the study: A limitation of the genetic and exposure-history diversity represented arose from few donors. Generally, naive subsets came out with larger estimated richness than memory subsets.

A CD45RA+ naive subset and a CD45RA-negative memory subset were split from CD4+ cells. The CDR3 covers 15 residues. Trimming removed 8 bases from V and 4 bases from J; junction bases left unmatched: 5. Germline V gene sequence: CDR1 SNHLY, CDR2 FYNNEI. Profiling relied on immunoSEQ multiplex PCR, and the TCRdb table lists in-frame clones only, not all of them. The data contain 2 million to 2.5 million clones, 95% of them singletons. A word on this clone: As yet, its antigen is unknown.

The J gene is TRBJ2-3, the V gene TRBV2, with TRBD2 matching 14 bases. Input material: naive CD4+ T cells sorted from blood. Subset described: CD45RA+ positively selected. This TCR was recovered from a man aged 18 to 30 in good health. CDR3 protein: CASREGLAGADTQYF. DNA of the CDR3: TGTGCCAGCCGGGAGGGACTAGCGGGAGCAGATACGCAGTATTTT. The complete variable domain, with remaining parts taken from reference TRBV2 and TRBJ2-3, reads EPEVTQTPSHQVTQMGQEVILRCVPISNHLYFYWYRQILGQKVEFLVSFYNNEISEKSEIFDDQFSVERPDGSNFTLKIRSTKLEDSAMYFCASREGLAGADTQYFGPGTRLTVL.